This entry lists 10 T cell receptor beta chains sequenced from one sample in a study of cytomegalovirus exposure and HLA in healthy donors. Amplification used 60 Vbeta primers and 13 Jbeta primers. Sequenced by immunoSEQ multiplex PCR; TCRdb stores in-frame clones only, minus some. The sample shows about 88,000 clones, over 70% of them seen only once. Input material: PBMCs. The source of these receptors is a woman in her 40s in good health and CMV-seronegative.

This clone was counted only a few times. The chain carries TRBV7-3 and TRBJ1-1; D might be TRBD1 (5 bases). V was pared by 5 bases and J by 6 bases, with 19 bases between. This CDR3 spans 15 amino acids. Germline V lookup: CDR1 SGHTA, CDR2 FQGTGA. CDR3 nucleotides: TGTGCCAGCAGCCCCTCCTCGGGGGGGAGGGCTGAAGCTTTCTTT. Translation: CASSPSSGGRAEAFF.

The rearrangement uses TRBV6-5 and TRBJ2-2, with D perhaps TRBD2 (6 bases). Germline V lookup: CDR1 MNHEY, CDR2 SVGAGI. The CDR3 runs 15 residues. The V gene lost 6 bases and the J gene lost 4 bases, with 15 bases spanning the gap. CDR3 DNA sequence: TGTGCCAGCAGCCACTTATCTAGCGCCACCGGGGAGCTGTTTTTT. This encodes CASSHLSSATGELFF.

The gene calls are TRBV6-5 and TRBJ2-2; 8 bases map to TRBD1. This CDR3 comprises 15 residues. Germline trimming cut 6 bases from V and 4 bases from J; bases unmatched to any gene: 7. Germline CDR1 is MNHEY and CDR2 is SVGAGI. The CDR3 here is CASRTQGARTGELFF. As DNA, the CDR3 is TGTGCCAGCAGGACCCAGGGGGCGCGCACCGGGGAGCTGTTTTTT.

The CDR3 loop reads CASSHRLANYGYTF. The CDR3, as DNA: TGTGCCAGCAGCCACAGACTAGCTAACTATGGCTACACCTTC. The rearrangement links TRBV9 to TRBJ1-2, with D unresolved. Germline-derived CDR1 and CDR2 are SGDLS and YYNGEE. The CDR3 totals 14 residues. V was cut by 4 bases and J by 0 bases, with 10 bases left in between.

The rearrangement uses TRBV15 and TRBJ1-2; a weak D match, TRBD1 (6 bases). Germline V gene sequence: CDR1 LNHNV, CDR2 YYDKDF (reference sequence). V was shortened by 4 bases and J by 0 bases, with 15 bases between the two germline ends. The CDR3 extends over 16 amino acids. The CDR3 loop reads CATSNSNRETNYGYTF. The CDR3 nucleotides are TGTGCCACCAGCAACAGCAACAGGGAAACTAACTATGGCTACACCTTC.

This clone has only a few counts. J is TRBJ2-3 and V is TRBV25-1; TRBD1 aligns across 7 bases. Germline CDR1 MGHDK, CDR2 SYGVNS. J was trimmed by 2 bases and V by 4 bases; bases with no gene match: 6. This CDR3 has 15 amino acids. The CDR3 nucleotides are TGTGCCAGCAGTGGAAGAGGGGGCAACACAGATACGCAGTATTTT. It encodes CASSGRGGNTDTQYF.

The chain employs TRBV6-6 and TRBJ1-5, with 7 bases lining up with TRBD1. Per the germline V gene, CDR1 is MNHNY and CDR2 is SVGAGI (reference sequence). CDR3 length: 16 amino acids. The trim removed 2 bases at V and 6 bases at J, leaving 10 bases unmatched. In nucleotides, the CDR3 is TGTGCCAGCAGTTACGGCGGGACAGAACAGACTCAGCCCCAGCATTTT. This sequence encodes CASSYGGTEQTQPQHF.

This sequence joins TRBV28 and TRBJ2-7; a possible D gene is TRBD1 (5 bases). Trimming stripped 6 bases from V and 4 bases from J, with 16 bases between. The CDR3 extends over 14 amino acids. Germline V gene lookup returns CDR1 MDHEN and CDR2 SYDVKM. DNA for the CDR3: TGTGCCAGCAGGCCCCAGGGAAATACTTACGAGCAGTACTTC. It codes for CASRPQGNTYEQYF.

The chain employs TRBV2 and TRBJ2-4; 8 nucleotides agree with TRBD2. This CDR3 has 15 amino acids. From germline, CDR1 is SNHLY and CDR2 FYNNEI. Trimming cost V 7 bases and J 3 bases; bases outside gene matches: 8. Here the CDR3 reads CASTAGGGSKNIQYF. In DNA, the CDR3 is TGTGCCAGCACCGCAGGCGGGGGGAGCAAAAACATTCAGTACTTC.

The sample holds a few counts of this clone. The chain carries TRBV2 and TRBJ1-6, with 11 bases aligning to TRBD1. J was trimmed by 7 bases and V by 7 bases; bases with no gene match: 6. This CDR3 contains 15 residues. Per germline, CDR1 SNHLY and CDR2 FYNNEI. Here the CDR3 DNA reads TGTGCCAGCAAGGGGGACAGGGGGGTCAATTCACCCCTCCACTTT. This translates into CASKGDRGVNSPLHF.